The T cell receptor (beta chain) under discussion was sequenced for a study of T cell clones after liver transplantation. Study results and limitations: A significant post-transplant drop in circulating graft-donor-reactive CD4 TCRbeta sequences occurred in most of the 8 subjects.

Some clones are missing from TCRdb's copy, which holds only in-frame ones; the method was immunoSEQ multiplex PCR. The data show roughly 55,000 clones, about four fifths seen once. On this clone itself: The antigen is not known.

This TCR came from a human donor who received a liver transplant. The sample here was CD4+ T cells from blood, taken before liver transplant.

In DNA, the CDR3 is TGCGCCAGCAGCTTGGGCAGGGTAACCTACGAGCAGTACTTC. It is translated as CASSLGRVTYEQYF. The chain employs TRBV5-1 and TRBJ2-7, with D maybe TRBD1 (5 bases). This CDR3 region has 14 residues. V gave up 0 bases and J gave up 2 bases, with 9 bases separating them. Germline V lookup: CDR1 SGHRS, CDR2 YFSETQ.